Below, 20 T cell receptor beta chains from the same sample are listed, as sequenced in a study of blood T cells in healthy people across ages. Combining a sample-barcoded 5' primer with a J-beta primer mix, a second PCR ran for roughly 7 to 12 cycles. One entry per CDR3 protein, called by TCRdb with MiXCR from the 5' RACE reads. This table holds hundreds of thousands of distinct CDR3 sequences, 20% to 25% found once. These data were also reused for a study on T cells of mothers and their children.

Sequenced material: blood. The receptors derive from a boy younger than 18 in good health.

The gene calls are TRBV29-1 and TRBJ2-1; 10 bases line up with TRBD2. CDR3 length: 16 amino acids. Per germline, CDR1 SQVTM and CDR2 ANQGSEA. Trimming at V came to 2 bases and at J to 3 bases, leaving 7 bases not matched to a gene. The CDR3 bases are TGCAGCGTTGAACCCCAGGGACTAGCGCACTACAATGAGCAGTTCTTC. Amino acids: CSVEPQGLAHYNEQFF.

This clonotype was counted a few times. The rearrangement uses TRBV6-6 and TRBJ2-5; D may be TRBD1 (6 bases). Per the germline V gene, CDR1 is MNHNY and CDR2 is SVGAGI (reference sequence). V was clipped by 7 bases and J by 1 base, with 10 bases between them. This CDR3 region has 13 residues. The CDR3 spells CASTWTAQETQYF. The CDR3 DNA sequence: TGTGCCAGCACATGGACAGCCCAAGAGACCCAGTACTTC.

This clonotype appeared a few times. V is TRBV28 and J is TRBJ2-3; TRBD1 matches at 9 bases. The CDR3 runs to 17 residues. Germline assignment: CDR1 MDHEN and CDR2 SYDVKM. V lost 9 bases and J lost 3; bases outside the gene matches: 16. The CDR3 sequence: CASGPGTGQPGTDTQYF. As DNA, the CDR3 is TGTGCCAGTGGTCCCGGGACAGGGCAACCTGGAACAGATACGCAGTATTTT.

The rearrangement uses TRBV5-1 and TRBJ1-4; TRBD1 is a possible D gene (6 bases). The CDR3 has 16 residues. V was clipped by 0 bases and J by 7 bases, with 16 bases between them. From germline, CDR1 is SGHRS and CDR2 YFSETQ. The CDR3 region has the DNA TGCGCCAGCAGCTTGGCCTCACAGGGTCGGGGTGAAAAACTGTTTTTT. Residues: CASSLASQGRGEKLFF.

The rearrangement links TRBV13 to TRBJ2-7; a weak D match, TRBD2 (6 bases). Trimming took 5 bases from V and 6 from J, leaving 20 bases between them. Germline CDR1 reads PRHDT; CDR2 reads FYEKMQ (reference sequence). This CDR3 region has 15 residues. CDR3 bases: TGTGCCAGCAGCACCGGGAGTAGCCAAGAAGGCGAGCAGTACTTC. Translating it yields CASSTGSSQEGEQYF.

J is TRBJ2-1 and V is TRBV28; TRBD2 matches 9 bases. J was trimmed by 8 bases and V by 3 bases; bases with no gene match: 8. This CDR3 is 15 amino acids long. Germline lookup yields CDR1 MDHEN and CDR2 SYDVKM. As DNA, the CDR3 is TGTGCCAGCAGTTTGGAAGCGGGAGGAGGGGATGAGCAGTTCTTC. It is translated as CASSLEAGGGDEQFF.

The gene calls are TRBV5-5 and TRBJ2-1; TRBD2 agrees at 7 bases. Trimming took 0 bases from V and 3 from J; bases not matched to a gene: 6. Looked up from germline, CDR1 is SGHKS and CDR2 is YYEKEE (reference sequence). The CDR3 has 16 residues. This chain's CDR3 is CASSLALAVYYNEQFF. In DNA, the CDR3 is TGTGCCAGCAGCTTGGCCCTAGCGGTATACTACAATGAGCAGTTCTTC. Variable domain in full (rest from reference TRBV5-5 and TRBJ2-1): DAGVTQSPTHLIKTRGQQVTLRCSPISGHKSVSWYQQVLGQGPQFIFQYYEKEERGRGNFPDRFSARQFPNYSSELNVNALLLGDSALYLCASSLALAVYYNEQFFGPGTRLTVL.

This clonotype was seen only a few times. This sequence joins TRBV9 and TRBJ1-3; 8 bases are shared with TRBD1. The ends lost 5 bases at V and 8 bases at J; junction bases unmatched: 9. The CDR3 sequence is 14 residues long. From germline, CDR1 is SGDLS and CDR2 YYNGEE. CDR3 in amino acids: CASSRQGLMDTIYF. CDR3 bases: TGTGCCAGCAGTAGACAGGGGCTTATGGACACCATATATTTT.

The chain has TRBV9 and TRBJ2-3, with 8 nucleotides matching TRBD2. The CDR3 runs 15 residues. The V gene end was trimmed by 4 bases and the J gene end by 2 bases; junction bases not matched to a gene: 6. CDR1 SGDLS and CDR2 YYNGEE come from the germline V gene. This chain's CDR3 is CASSKRLAYTDTQYF. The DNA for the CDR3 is TGTGCCAGCAGCAAAAGACTAGCGTACACAGATACGCAGTATTTT.

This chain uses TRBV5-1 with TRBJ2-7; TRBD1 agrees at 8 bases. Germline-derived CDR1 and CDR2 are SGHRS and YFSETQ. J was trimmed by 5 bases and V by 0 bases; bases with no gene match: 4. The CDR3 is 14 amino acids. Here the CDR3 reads CASSLGDRGDEQYF. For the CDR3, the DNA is TGCGCCAGCAGCTTGGGAGACAGGGGCGACGAGCAGTACTTC.

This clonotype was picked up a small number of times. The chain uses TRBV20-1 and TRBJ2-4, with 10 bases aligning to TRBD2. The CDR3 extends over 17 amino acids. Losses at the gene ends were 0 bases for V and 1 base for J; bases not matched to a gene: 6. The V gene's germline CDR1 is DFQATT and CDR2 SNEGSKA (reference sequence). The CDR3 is CSARDLSGRAAKNIQYF. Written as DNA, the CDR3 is TGCAGTGCTAGAGATCTAAGCGGGAGGGCCGCCAAAAACATTCAGTACTTC.

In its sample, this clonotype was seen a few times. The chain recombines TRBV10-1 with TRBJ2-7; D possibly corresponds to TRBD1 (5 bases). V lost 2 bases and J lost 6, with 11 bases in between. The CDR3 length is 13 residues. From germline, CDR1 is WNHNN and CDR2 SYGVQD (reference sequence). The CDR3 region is CASSEPGHIEQYF. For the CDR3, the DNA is TGCGCCAGCAGTGAGCCAGGACATATCGAGCAGTACTTC.

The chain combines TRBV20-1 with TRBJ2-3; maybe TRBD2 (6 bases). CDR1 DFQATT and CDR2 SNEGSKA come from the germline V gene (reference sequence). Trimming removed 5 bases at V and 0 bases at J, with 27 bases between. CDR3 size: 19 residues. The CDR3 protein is CSARPLGREGYSSTDTQYF. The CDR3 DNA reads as TGCAGTGCTCGGCCCCTCGGGCGGGAAGGATACTCTAGCACAGATACGCAGTATTTT.

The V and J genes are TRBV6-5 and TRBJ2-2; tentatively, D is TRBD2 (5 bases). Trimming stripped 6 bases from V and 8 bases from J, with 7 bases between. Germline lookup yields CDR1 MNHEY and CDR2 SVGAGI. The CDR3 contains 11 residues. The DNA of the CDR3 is TGTGCCAGCAGGAGGGAAGGGGAGCTGTTTTTT. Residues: CASRREGELFF.

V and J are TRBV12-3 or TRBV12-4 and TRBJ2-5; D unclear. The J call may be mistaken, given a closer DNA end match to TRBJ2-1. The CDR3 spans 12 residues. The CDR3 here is CASTLTLNEQFF. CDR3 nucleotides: TGTGCCAGCACCCTGACCCTTAATGAGCAGTTCTTC.

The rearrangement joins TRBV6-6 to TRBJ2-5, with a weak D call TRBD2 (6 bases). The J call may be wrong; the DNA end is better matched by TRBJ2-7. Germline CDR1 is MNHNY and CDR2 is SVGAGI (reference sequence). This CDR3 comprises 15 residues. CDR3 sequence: CASSDPSEGNYEQYF. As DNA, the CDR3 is TGTGCCAGCAGCGACCCTAGCGAGGGAAACTACGAGCAGTACTTC.

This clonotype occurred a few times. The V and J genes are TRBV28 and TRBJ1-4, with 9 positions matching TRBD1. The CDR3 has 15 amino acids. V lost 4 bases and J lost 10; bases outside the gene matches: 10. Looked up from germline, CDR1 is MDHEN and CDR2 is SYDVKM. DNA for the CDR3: TGTGCCAGCAGTTCAACGGACAGGGGCGCGTCAAAACTGTTTTTT. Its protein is CASSSTDRGASKLFF.

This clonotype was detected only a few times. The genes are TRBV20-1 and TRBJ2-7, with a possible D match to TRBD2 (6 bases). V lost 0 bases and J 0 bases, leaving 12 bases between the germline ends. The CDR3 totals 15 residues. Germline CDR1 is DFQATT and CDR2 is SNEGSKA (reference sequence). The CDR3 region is CSARDYAGSSYEQYF. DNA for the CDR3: TGCAGTGCTAGAGACTACGCGGGGAGCTCCTACGAGCAGTACTTC.

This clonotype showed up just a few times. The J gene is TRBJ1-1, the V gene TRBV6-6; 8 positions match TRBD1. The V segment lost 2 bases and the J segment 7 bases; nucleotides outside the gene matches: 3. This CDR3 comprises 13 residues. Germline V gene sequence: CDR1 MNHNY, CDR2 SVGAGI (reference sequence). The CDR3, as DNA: TGTGCCAGCAGTTACCGGACAGGGTTTGAAGCTTTCTTT. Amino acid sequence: CASSYRTGFEAFF.

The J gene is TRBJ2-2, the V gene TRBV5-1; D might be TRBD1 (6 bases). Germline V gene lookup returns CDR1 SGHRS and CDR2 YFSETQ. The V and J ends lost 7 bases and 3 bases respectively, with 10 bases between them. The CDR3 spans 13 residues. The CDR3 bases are TGCGCCAGCTTTCAGGGGTACACCGGGGAGCTGTTTTTT. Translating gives CASFQGYTGELFF.